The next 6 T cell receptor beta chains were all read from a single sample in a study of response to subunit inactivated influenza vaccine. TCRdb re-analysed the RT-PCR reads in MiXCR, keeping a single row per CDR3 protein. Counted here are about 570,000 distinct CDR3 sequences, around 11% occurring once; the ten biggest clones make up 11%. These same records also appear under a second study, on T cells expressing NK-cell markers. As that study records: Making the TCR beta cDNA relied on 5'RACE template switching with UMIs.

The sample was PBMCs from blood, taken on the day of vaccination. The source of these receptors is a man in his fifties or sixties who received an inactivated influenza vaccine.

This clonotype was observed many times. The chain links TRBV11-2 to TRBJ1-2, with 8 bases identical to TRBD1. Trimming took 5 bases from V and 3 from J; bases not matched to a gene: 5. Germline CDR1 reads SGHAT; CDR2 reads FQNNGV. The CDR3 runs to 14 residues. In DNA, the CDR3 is TGTGCCAGCAGCCCCCGGACAGGGCACTATGGCTACACCTTC. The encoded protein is CASSPRTGHYGYTF.

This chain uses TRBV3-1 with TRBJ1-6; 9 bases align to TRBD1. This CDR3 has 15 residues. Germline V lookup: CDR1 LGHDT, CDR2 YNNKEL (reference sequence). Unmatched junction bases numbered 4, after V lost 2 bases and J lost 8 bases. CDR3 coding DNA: TGTGCCAGCAGCCAAACGACAGGGGGTTATTCACCCCTCCACTTT. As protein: CASSQTTGGYSPLHF.

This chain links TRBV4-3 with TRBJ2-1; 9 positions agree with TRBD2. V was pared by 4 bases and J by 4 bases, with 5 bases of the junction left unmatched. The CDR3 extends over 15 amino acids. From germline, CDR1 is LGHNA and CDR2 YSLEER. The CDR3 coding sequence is TGCGCCAGCAGCCGTGCGGGGGGGCAATACAATGAGCAGTTCTTC. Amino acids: CASSRAGGQYNEQFF.

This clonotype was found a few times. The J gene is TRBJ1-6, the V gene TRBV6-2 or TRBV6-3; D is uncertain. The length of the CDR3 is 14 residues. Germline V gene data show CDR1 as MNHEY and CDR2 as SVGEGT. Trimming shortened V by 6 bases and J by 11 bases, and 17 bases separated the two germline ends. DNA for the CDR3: TGTGCCAGCAGCTACGACGCTCTCTTGGCACCCCTCCACTTT. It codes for CASSYDALLAPLHF.

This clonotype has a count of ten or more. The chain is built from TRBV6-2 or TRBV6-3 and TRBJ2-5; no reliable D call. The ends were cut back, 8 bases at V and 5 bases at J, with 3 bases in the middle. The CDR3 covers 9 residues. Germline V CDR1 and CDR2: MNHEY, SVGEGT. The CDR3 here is CASGETQYF. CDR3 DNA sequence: TGTGCCAGCGGTGAGACCCAGTACTTC.

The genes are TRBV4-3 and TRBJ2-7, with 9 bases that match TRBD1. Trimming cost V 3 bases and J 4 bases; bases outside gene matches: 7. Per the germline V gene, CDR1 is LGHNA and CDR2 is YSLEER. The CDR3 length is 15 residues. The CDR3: CASSQQDRGAYEQYF. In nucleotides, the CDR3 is TGCGCCAGCAGCCAGCAGGACAGGGGTGCTTACGAGCAGTACTTC.